This paragraph covers one T cell receptor beta chain sequence. The data originate from a study of blood T cell repertoires in COVID-19. Assay: immunoSEQ multiplex PCR; the TCRdb copy retains only in-frame clones and omits some. This table has a few hundred thousand clones, roughly 85% appearing once. The sequenced sample was PBMCs or T cells enriched from blood (not recorded which). The source is a man aged 25 to 40 who had recovered from COVID-19.

The CDR3 region is CAWLGGGRTEAFF. The DNA for the CDR3 is TGTGCCTGGCTAGGGGGGGGGCGAACTGAAGCTTTCTTT. The chain combines TRBV30 with TRBJ1-1, with D maybe TRBD1 (6 bases). The germline gives CDR1 GTSNPN, CDR2 SVGIG (reference sequence). The CDR3 sequence is 13 residues long. The V and J ends lost 5 bases and 5 bases respectively, with 15 bases between them.